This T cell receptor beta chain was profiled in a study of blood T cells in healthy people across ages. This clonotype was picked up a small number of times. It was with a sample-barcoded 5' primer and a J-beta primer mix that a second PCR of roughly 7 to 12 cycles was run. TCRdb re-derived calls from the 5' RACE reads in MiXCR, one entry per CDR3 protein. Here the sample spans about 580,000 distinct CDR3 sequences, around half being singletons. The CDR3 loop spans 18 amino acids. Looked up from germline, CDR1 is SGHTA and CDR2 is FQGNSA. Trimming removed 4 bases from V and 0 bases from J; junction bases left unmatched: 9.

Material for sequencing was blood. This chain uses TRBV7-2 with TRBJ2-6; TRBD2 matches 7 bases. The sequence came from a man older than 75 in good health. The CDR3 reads CASSSREVLTSGANVLTF. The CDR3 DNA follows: TGTGCCAGCAGCTCCCGGGAGGTGTTAACCTCTGGGGCCAACGTCCTGACTTTC.